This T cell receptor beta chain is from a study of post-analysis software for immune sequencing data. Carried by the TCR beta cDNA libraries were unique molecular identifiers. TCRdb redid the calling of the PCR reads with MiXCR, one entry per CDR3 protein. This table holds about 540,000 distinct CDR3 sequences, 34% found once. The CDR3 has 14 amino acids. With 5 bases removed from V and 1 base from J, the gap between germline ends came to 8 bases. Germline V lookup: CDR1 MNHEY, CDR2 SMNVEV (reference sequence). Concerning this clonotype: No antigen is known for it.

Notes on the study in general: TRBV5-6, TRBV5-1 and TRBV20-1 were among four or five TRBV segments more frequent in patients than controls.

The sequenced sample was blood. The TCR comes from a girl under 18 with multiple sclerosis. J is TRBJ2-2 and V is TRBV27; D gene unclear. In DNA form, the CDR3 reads TGTGCCAGCAGTCCCCTATTGAACACCGGGGAGCTGTTTTTT. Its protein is CASSPLLNTGELFF.